Below, 25 T cell receptor beta chains from the same sample are listed, as sequenced in a study of blood T cell repertoires in COVID-19. This table comes from immunoSEQ multiplex PCR, and its TCRdb copy is limited to in-frame clones, with some not included. The data hold 330,000 or so clones, with about 87% observed a single time. Specimen: peripheral blood. The receptors come from a man aged 25-45 years with COVID-19, enrolled during active disease.

In this sample, this clone turned up once. The genes are TRBV2 and TRBJ2-4; D might be TRBD2 (6 bases). This CDR3 spans 14 amino acids. Germline CDR1 reads SNHLY; CDR2 reads FYNNEI. With 7 bases removed from V and 7 bases from J, the gap between germline ends came to 17 bases. The CDR3 loop reads CASTPAGRGNIQYF. The CDR3 region has the DNA TGTGCCAGCACCCCGGCGGGGCGAGGGAACATTCAGTACTTC.

V gene TRBV19 combines with J gene TRBJ1-3, with D unresolved. CDR3 size: 19 residues. The V and J ends lost 3 bases and 1 base respectively, with 22 bases between them. Per the germline V gene, CDR1 is LNHDA and CDR2 is SQIVND (reference sequence). The CDR3: CASSILLAFNNPSGNTIYF. For the CDR3, the DNA is TGTGCCAGTAGTATCCTCCTAGCGTTCAACAATCCTTCTGGAAACACCATATATTTT.

This chain uses TRBV5-3 with TRBJ2-7; D gene ambiguous. TRBV5-3 qualifies as an ORF whose function is uncertain. V shed 1 base and J shed 3 bases, with 5 bases lying between them. The CDR3 runs to 12 residues. The CDR3: CARSLSSYEQYF. CDR3 DNA: TGTGCCAGAAGCTTGTCCAGCTACGAGCAGTACTTC.

The chain employs TRBV12-3 or TRBV12-4 and TRBJ1-1; possibly TRBD1 for D (5 bases). With 5 bases removed from V and 12 bases from J, the gap between germline ends came to 16 bases. This CDR3 is 12 amino acids long. Here the CDR3 reads CASSPLGVGTFF. In DNA form, the CDR3 reads TGTGCCAGCAGTCCTCTAGGGGTTGGGACTTTCTTT.

A single count supports this clone. The chain employs TRBV10-3 and TRBJ1-5; TRBD1 aligns across 7 bases. The CDR3 has 15 residues. Germline lookup yields CDR1 ENHRY and CDR2 SYGVKD. Unmatched junction bases numbered 3, after V lost 2 bases and J lost 2 bases. The CDR3 nucleotides are TGTGCCATCAGTGAGAGACAGGGCCGCAATCAGCCCCAGCATTTT. This codes for CAISERQGRNQPQHF.

This clone was picked up many times. This chain joins TRBV10-3 and TRBJ1-6; D is unclear. The V gene's germline CDR1 is ENHRY and CDR2 SYGVKD. V dropped 6 bases and J dropped 9 bases, with 21 bases sitting between them. The CDR3 length is 16 residues. CDR3 residues: CAIRPHASGVASPLHF. Here the CDR3 DNA reads TGTGCCATCAGGCCCCACGCATCAGGTGTTGCTTCACCCCTCCACTTT.

The rearrangement links TRBV6-6 to TRBJ1-6; 10 bases align to TRBD1. CDR1 and CDR2 (germline): MNHNY, SVGAGI (reference sequence). The CDR3 consists of 16 residues. The V segment lost 1 base and the J segment 14 bases; nucleotides outside the gene matches: 11. The DNA for the CDR3 is TGTGCCAGCAGTTACTATCGAGGACAGGGGGTCAAAGCCCTCCACTTT. Amino acid sequence: CASSYYRGQGVKALHF.

The V gene is TRBV24-1, the J gene TRBJ2-1; TRBD1 matches at 7 bases. V shed 0 bases and J 0 bases; nucleotides not matched to a gene: 1. The CDR3 is 16 amino acids. CDR1 KGHDR and CDR2 SFDVKD come from the germline V gene. Here the CDR3 DNA reads TGTGCCACCAGTGATTTGTCAGGGGGCTCCTACAATGAGCAGTTCTTC. It yields the protein CATSDLSGGSYNEQFF.

As DNA, the CDR3 is TGCGCCAGCAGCCCGCGAGATACAGGTCGATCAACTAATGAAAAACTGTTTTTT. Translation: CASSPRDTGRSTNEKLFF. The chain is built from TRBV5-1 and TRBJ1-4, with a weak D call TRBD1 (5 bases). Germline loops: CDR1 SGHRS, CDR2 YFSETQ. The CDR3 has 18 residues. Trimming shortened V by 4 bases and J by 0 bases, and 19 bases separated the two germline ends.

This clone was found once. This sequence joins TRBV10-3 and TRBJ2-7; 8 bases map to TRBD2. The CDR3 runs 17 residues. After removal of 4 bases from V and 0 bases from J, the junction contained 11 bases not matched to a gene. Germline V gene data show CDR1 as ENHRY and CDR2 as SYGVKD. CDR3: CAISGDWTSPSSYEQYF. As DNA, the CDR3 is TGTGCCATCAGTGGGGACTGGACTAGCCCGAGCTCCTACGAGCAGTACTTC.

V gene TRBV19 combines with J gene TRBJ1-4; TRBD1 agrees at 7 bases. Looked up from germline, CDR1 is LNHDA and CDR2 is SQIVND (reference sequence). V lost 4 bases and J lost 0; bases outside the gene matches: 2. The CDR3 runs to 15 residues. CDR3 protein: CASSTDRATNEKLFF. The CDR3, as DNA: TGTGCCAGTAGTACCGACAGGGCAACTAATGAAAAACTGTTTTTT.

This sequence joins TRBV7-2 and TRBJ2-2; unclear D gene. The CDR3 sequence is 14 residues long. Germline assignment: CDR1 SGHTA and CDR2 FQGNSA. The V gene lost 5 bases and the J gene lost 5 bases, with 12 bases spanning the gap. The CDR3 protein is CASSPTPGTGELFF. The CDR3 DNA follows: TGTGCCAGCAGCCCCACCCCAGGAACCGGGGAGCTGTTTTTT.

The chain recombines TRBV6-5 with TRBJ2-5, with 11 positions matching TRBD2. Germline CDR1 MNHEY, CDR2 SVGAGI. The CDR3 runs to 16 residues. With 3 bases clipped from V and 5 bases from J, the junction kept 8 bases outside the gene matches. This CDR3 reads CASSYSIAGGLETQYF. The CDR3 region has the DNA TGTGCCAGCAGTTATTCGATAGCGGGGGGGCTGGAGACCCAGTACTTC.

In its sample, this clone was seen a few times. V usage is TRBV5-6 and J usage is TRBJ2-7, with 7 bases identical to TRBD2. The CDR3 has 12 amino acids. CDR1 SGHDT and CDR2 YYEEEE come from the germline V gene. J lost 6 bases, V lost 0 bases, and 0 bases had no gene match. The CDR3 region is CASSLGGGEQYF. CDR3 bases: TGTGCCAGCAGCTTGGGCGGGGGCGAGCAGTACTTC.

The J gene is TRBJ1-4, the V gene TRBV28; TRBD1 aligns across 10 bases. CDR1 is MDHEN, CDR2 SYDVKM, per germline. The trim removed 6 bases at V and 6 bases at J, leaving 7 bases unmatched. This CDR3 comprises 15 residues. CDR3 in DNA: TGTGCCAGCAGCCCCGACAGGGGGCGAGATGAAAAACTGTTTTTT. This translates into CASSPDRGRDEKLFF.

The genes are TRBV11-3 and TRBJ2-5; 8 bases fit TRBD2. The V gene's germline CDR1 is SGHNT and CDR2 YENEEA. J lost 1 base, V lost 1 base, and 5 bases had no gene match. The CDR3 is 16 amino acids. CDR3 DNA sequence: TGTGCCAGCAGCTTAGGCGCTAGCGGGCCCCAAGAGACCCAGTACTTC. Its translation is CASSLGASGPQETQYF.

V usage is TRBV9 and J usage is TRBJ2-1, with TRBD2 identical over 12 bases. Germline CDR1 and CDR2: SGDLS and YYNGEE. The CDR3 has 15 residues. Unmatched junction bases numbered 3, after V lost 0 bases and J lost 8 bases. The CDR3 sequence: CASSVDASGRDEQFF. The DNA of the CDR3 is TGTGCCAGCAGCGTAGATGCTAGCGGGAGGGATGAGCAGTTCTTC.

CDR3 sequence reads: CASSAGIPGSSGNTIYF. The CDR3 DNA sequence: TGTGCCAGCAGCGCGGGTATCCCGGGGAGCTCTGGAAACACCATATATTTT. The chain is built from TRBV5-4 and TRBJ1-3; D not resolved. This CDR3 region has 17 residues. V was pared by 4 bases and J by 0 bases, with 17 bases between. The germline V gene has CDR1 SGHNT and CDR2 YYREEE (reference sequence).

V is TRBV5-5 and J is TRBJ2-1; D might be TRBD1 (6 bases). V was shortened by 3 bases and J by 4 bases, with 14 bases between the two germline ends. The CDR3 is made up of 15 amino acids. Germline V gene sequence: CDR1 SGHKS, CDR2 YYEKEE (reference sequence). CDR3 in amino acids: CASSYRDTFYNEQFF. CDR3 DNA: TGTGCCAGCAGCTACCGGGACACCTTTTACAATGAGCAGTTCTTC.

The CDR3, as DNA: TGTGCCAGCAGCTTAGAATCGTCTAGCGCTATTGGGAATGAGCAGTTCTTC. Translating gives CASSLESSSAIGNEQFF. This chain links TRBV7-9 with TRBJ2-1, with a possible D match to TRBD2 (6 bases). Trimming took 1 base from V and 7 from J, leaving 20 bases between them. CDR1 is SEHNR, CDR2 FQNEAQ, per germline (reference sequence). The CDR3 is 17 residues long. The whole variable domain, filled in from reference TRBV7-9 and TRBJ2-1, reads DTGVSQNPRHKITKRGQNVTFRCDPISEHNRLYWYRQTLGQGPEFLTYFQNEAQLEKSRLLSDRFSAERPKGSFSTLEIQRTEQGDSAMYLCASSLESSSAIGNEQFFGPGTRLTVL.

The chain recombines TRBV6-6 with TRBJ2-4; 9 nucleotides line up with TRBD1. Germline CDR1 MNHNY, CDR2 SVGAGI (reference sequence). Unmatched junction bases numbered 6, after V lost 4 bases and J lost 8 bases. The CDR3 covers 14 residues. The CDR3 loop is CASSSDRGTYIQYF. The CDR3 DNA sequence: TGTGCCAGCAGTTCCGACAGGGGGACCTACATTCAGTACTTC.

Here the CDR3 reads CASSPPTRSEQYF. Here the CDR3 DNA reads TGTGCCAGCTCACCACCCACAAGGAGCGAGCAGTACTTC. This chain connects TRBV18 to TRBJ2-7; D is uncertain. Trimming took off 0 bases at V and 6 bases at J, with 9 bases between the two ends. CDR3 length equals 13 residues. CDR1 KGHSH and CDR2 LQKENI come from the germline V gene.

This chain uses TRBV29-1 with TRBJ2-1, with D possibly matching TRBD1 (5 bases). V lost 6 bases and J lost 14, with 26 bases in between. The CDR3 loop spans 14 amino acids. Looked up from germline, CDR1 is SQVTM and CDR2 is ANQGSEA. The CDR3 DNA reads as TGCAGCGTCCAGCCTTACAGGTCGGTCCCTGTGGAGTTCTTC. Protein product: CSVQPYRSVPVEFF.

Here the CDR3 DNA reads TGCGCCAGCAACGCGGACAGGGGGCGCGGCACTGAAGCTTTCTTT. Translated, it gives CASNADRGRGTEAFF. The rearrangement uses TRBV5-1 and TRBJ1-1; 11 bases match TRBD1. The CDR3 has 15 amino acids. Unmatched junction bases numbered 8, after V lost 6 bases and J lost 4 bases. Germline CDR1 reads SGHRS; CDR2 reads YFSETQ.

This clone occurred once. The CDR3: CASSLGHRVYEKLFF. In nucleotides, the CDR3 is TGTGCCAGCAGCTTAGGGCACAGGGTTTATGAAAAACTGTTTTTT. The rearrangement links TRBV5-5 to TRBJ1-4; possibly TRBD1 for D (6 bases). There are 15 residues in the CDR3. CDR1 and CDR2 (germline): SGHKS, YYEKEE (reference sequence). V gave up 2 bases and J gave up 6 bases, with 14 bases separating them. Using reference TRBV5-5 and TRBJ1-4 for the parts outside the CDR3, the full variable domain is DAGVTQSPTHLIKTRGQQVTLRCSPISGHKSVSWYQQVLGQGPQFIFQYYEKEERGRGNFPDRFSARQFPNYSSELNVNALLLGDSALYLCASSLGHRVYEKLFFGSGTQLSVL.